This paragraph reports one T cell receptor (beta chain). This record comes from a study of beta chain features in type 1 diabetes. The investigators reverse transcribed all of the isolated RNA, so they sequenced expressed TCRB transcripts. Generated by immunoSEQ multiplex PCR, the TCRdb table keeps only in-frame clones and is missing some. The data hold roughly 370,000 clones, with approximately 14% observed a single time. Germline-derived CDR1 and CDR2 are MNHNS and SASEGT. The CDR3 sequence is 13 residues long. Trimming left V 6 bases short and J 2 bases short, with 10 bases between. The clonotype comes from a man aged 25 to 40 in good health. Sequenced input: naive CD4+ T cells from blood. This rearrangement joins TRBV6-1 to TRBJ2-5; D is undetermined. CDR3 DNA: TGTGCCAGCAGGATTGGACCGCAAGAGACCCAGTACTTC. Translation: CASRIGPQETQYF.